This entry lists 4 T cell receptor beta chains sequenced from one sample in a study of cytomegalovirus exposure and HLA in healthy donors. A multiplex PCR was run with 60 Vbeta primers and 13 Jbeta primers. Profiling relied on immunoSEQ multiplex PCR, and the TCRdb table lists in-frame clones only, not all of them. There are roughly 130,000 clones in the sample; roughly 80% occur only once, and 1% lies in the top ten. The source material was PBMCs. The receptors come from a man in his forties in good health and CMV-seronegative.

This clone was observed a handful of times. One end of the junction varies from germline; a read error may be responsible. The chain employs TRBV6-5 and TRBJ2-7; 8 bases agree with TRBD1. CDR1 and CDR2 from the germline V gene are MNHEY and SVGAGI. The CDR3 is 15 amino acids. DNA of the CDR3: TGTGCCAGCAGTCCCGGGACAGGTTCCCTCTACAAGCAGTACTTC. Its protein product is CASSPGTGSLYKQYF.

The chain carries TRBV29-1 and TRBJ1-1; maybe TRBD1 (6 bases). Germline V CDR1 and CDR2: SQVTM, ANQGSEA. Trimming shortened V by 4 bases and J by 3 bases, and 9 bases separated the two germline ends. The CDR3 runs 12 residues. CDR3 sequence reads: CSVVGAYTEAFF. Here the CDR3 DNA reads TGCAGCGTTGTGGGGGCCTACACTGAAGCTTTCTTT. Full variable domain (rest looked up from reference TRBV29-1 and TRBJ1-1): SAVISQKPSRDICQRGTSLTIQCQVDSQVTMMFWYRQQPGQSLTLIATANQGSEATYESGFVIDKFPISRPNLTFSTLTVSNMSPEDSSIYLCSVVGAYTEAFFGQGTRLTVV.

This clone was detected a few times. The J gene is TRBJ1-2, the V gene TRBV2, with D possibly matching TRBD1 (6 bases). Germline V gene lookup returns CDR1 SNHLY and CDR2 FYNNEI. V dropped 7 bases and J dropped 4 bases, with 13 bases sitting between them. This CDR3 contains 13 residues. The CDR3 sequence is CASNLGTTYGYTF. The CDR3 DNA is TGTGCCAGCAACCTCGGGACAACCTATGGCTACACCTTC. Full variable domain (missing parts from reference TRBV2 and TRBJ1-2): EPEVTQTPSHQVTQMGQEVILRCVPISNHLYFYWYRQILGQKVEFLVSFYNNEISEKSEIFDDQFSVERPDGSNFTLKIRSTKLEDSAMYFCASNLGTTYGYTFGSGTRLTVV.

V is TRBV9 and J is TRBJ1-5; 8 bases are a match to TRBD1. Germline loops: CDR1 SGDLS, CDR2 YYNGEE. After removal of 3 bases from V and 0 bases from J, the junction contained 2 bases not matched to a gene. This CDR3 contains 15 residues. The CDR3 spells CASSGGQGSNQPQHF. CDR3 DNA sequence: TGTGCCAGCAGCGGAGGACAGGGTAGCAATCAGCCCCAGCATTTT.